This T cell receptor beta chain was observed in a study of control samples from healthy donors and cancer patients. Using immunoSEQ multiplex PCR, the repertoire was profiled, and TCRdb retains in-frame clones only, with some absent. The table lists around 58,000 clones, roughly 95% of them singletons. Trimming took 2 bases from V and 7 from J, leaving 8 bases between them. This CDR3 spans 13 amino acids. The rearrangement links TRBV12-3 or TRBV12-4 to TRBJ2-2; D remains ambiguous. Sequencing was performed on blood. The clonotype comes from a woman between 18 and 29 years old in good health. The CDR3 region has the DNA TGTGCCAGCAGTTTATTGCAAGGCGGGGAGCTGTTTTTT. Translation: CASSLLQGGELFF.